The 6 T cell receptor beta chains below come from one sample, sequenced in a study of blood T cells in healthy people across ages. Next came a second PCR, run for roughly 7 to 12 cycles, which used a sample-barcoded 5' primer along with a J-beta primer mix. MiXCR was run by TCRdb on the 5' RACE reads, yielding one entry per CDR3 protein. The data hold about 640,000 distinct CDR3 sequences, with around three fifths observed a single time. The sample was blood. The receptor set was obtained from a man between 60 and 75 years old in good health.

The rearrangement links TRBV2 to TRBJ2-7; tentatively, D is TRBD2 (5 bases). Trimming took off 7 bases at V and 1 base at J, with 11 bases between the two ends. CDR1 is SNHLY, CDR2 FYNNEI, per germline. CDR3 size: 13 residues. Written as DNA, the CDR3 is TGTGCCAGCACCTCGGACTTGTCCTACGAGCAGTACTTC. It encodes CASTSDLSYEQYF.

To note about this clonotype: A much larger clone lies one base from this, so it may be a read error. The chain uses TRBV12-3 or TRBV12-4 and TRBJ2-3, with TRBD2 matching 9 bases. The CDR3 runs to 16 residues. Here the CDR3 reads CASSPSSGRNTDAQYF. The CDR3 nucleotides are TGTGCCAGCAGCCCATCAAGCGGGAGGAACACAGATGCGCAGTATTTT.

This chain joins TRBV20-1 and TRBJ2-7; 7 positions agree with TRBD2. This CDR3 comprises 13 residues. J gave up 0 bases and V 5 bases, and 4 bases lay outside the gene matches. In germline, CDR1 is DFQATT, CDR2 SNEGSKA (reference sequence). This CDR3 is CSAGSGVSYEQYF. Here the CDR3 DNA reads TGCAGTGCTGGCAGCGGGGTCTCCTACGAGCAGTACTTC.

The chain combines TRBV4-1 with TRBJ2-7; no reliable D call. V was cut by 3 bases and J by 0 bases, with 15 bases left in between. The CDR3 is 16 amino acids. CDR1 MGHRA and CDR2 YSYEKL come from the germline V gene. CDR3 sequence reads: CASSHGVDLSSYEQYF. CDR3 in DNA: TGCGCCAGCAGCCACGGAGTTGACTTAAGCTCCTACGAGCAGTACTTC.

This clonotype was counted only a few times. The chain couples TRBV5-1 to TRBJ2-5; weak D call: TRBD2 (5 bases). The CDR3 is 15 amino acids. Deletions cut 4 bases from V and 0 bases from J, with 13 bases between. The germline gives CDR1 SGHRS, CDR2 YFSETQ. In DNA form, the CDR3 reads TGCGCCAGCAGCGGAGGACCGGGCTACCAAGAGACCCAGTACTTC. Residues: CASSGGPGYQETQYF.

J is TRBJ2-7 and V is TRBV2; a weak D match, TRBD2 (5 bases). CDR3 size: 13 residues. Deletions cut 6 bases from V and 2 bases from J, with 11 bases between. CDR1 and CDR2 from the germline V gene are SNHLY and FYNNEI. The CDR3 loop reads CASRETMAYEQYF. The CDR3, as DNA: TGTGCCAGCAGGGAGACTATGGCCTACGAGCAGTACTTC.